This TCR beta chain is from a study of identical twins. TCRdb reprocessed the 5' RACE reads via MiXCR and lists one record per CDR3 protein. The sample holds approximately 600,000 distinct CDR3 sequences, just under 10% seen once. Regarding the study as a whole: The same donors were not followed; conclusions instead depended on cross-sectional statistical analysis. Twins showed weaker excess sharing in their beta out-of-frame sequences. Cord blood beta clonotypes present at high abundance carried fewer insertions; no such pattern appeared in memory repertoires.

For this clonotype: What it binds is unknown.

The same sample was also used in a study of yellow fever vaccine responses in identical twins.

Sequencing was done on a sample of PBMCs. This receptor was identified in a woman between 18 and 30 years old in good health.

In nucleotides, the CDR3 is TGTGCCAGCAGTTTAAAGGGTCTTTGGAGAGACTACACCTTC. Amino acid sequence: CASSLKGLWRDYTF. The J gene is TRBJ1-2, the V gene TRBV27; the D is unclear. The ends were cut back, 2 bases at V and 10 bases at J, with 17 bases in the middle. The CDR3 is 14 amino acids. Germline assignment: CDR1 MNHEY and CDR2 SMNVEV (reference sequence).